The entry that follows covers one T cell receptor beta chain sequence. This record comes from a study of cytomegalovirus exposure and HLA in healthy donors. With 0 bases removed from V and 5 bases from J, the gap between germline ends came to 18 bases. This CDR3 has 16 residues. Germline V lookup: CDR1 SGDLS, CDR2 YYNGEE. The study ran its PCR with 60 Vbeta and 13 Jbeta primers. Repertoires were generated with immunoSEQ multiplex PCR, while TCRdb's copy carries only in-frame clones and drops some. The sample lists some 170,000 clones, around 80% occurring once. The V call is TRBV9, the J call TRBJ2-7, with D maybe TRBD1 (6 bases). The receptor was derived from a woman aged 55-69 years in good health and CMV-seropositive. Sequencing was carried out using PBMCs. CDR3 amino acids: CASSVGVGAQGHEQYF. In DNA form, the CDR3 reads TGTGCCAGCAGCGTAGGGGTAGGTGCACAGGGCCACGAGCAGTACTTC.